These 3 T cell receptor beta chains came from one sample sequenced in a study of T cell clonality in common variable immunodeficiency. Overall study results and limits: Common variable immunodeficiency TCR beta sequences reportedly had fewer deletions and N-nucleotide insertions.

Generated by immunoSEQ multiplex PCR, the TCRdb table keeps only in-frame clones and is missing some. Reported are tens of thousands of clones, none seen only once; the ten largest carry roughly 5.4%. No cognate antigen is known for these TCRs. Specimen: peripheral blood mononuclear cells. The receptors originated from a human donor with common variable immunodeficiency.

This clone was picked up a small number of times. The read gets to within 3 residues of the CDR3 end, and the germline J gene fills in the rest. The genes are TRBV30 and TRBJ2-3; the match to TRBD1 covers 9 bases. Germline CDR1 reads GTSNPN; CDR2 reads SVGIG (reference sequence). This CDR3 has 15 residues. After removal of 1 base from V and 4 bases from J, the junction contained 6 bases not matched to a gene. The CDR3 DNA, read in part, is TGTGCCTGGAGTGGGAATCGACAGGGGGCAGATACG. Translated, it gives CAWSGNRQGADT. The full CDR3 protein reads CAWSGNRQGADTQYF.

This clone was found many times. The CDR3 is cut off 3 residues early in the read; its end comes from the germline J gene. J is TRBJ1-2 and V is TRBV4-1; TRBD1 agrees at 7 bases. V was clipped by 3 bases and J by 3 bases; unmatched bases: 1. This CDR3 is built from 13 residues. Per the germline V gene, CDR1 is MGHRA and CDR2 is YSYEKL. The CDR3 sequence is CASSQGTDYGYTF. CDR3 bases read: TGCGCCAGCAGCCAGGGGACAGACTATGGC.

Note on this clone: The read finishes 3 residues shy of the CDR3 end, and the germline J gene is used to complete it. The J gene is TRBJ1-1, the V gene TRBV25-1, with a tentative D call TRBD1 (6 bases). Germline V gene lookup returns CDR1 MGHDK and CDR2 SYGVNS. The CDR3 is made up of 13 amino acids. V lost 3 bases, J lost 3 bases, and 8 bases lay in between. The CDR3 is CASSDTGYTEAFF. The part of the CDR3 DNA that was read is TGTGCCAGCAGTGATACAGGGTACACTGAA.